This T cell receptor (beta chain) was documented in a study of graft-versus-host responses after intestinal transplantation. The CDR3 sequence is 14 residues long. Germline-derived CDR1 and CDR2 are LNHDA and SQIVND (reference sequence). V lost 3 bases to trimming and J lost 9 bases; unmatched junction nucleotides: 5. To note about this clone: Antigen: not known.

TCRdb's table, derived via immunoSEQ multiplex PCR, lists solely in-frame clones and lacks some. The sample has 85,000 to 90,000 clones, 91% seen once; the top ten hold 0.3% to 0.45%. The sequence was collected from a human donor who was the organ donor for an intestinal transplant. The sequenced sample was unstimulated CD4+ T cells sorted from spleen or lymph node cells, obtained before transplant. The rearrangement uses TRBV19 and TRBJ2-2; TRBD1 matches 9 bases. CDR3: CASSIMGQGRELFF. The CDR3 DNA is TGTGCCAGTAGTATCATGGGACAGGGCCGGGAGCTGTTTTTT.